The source of this T cell receptor beta chain is a study of Tregs in tolerant kidney transplant recipients. Data came from immunoSEQ multiplex PCR; TCRdb stores just in-frame clones and leaves some out. The sample lists 45,000 or so clones; roughly 90% were seen once. Mixed chimerism was transient after nonmyeloablative marrow transplants from related graft donors. Thawed PBMCs were FACS-sorted into unstimulated CD4+CD25+CD127- regulatory T cells, CD4+CD25- non-regulatory cells, CD4 and CD8 cells. Trimming at V came to 7 bases and at J to 2 bases, leaving 5 bases not matched to a gene. The CDR3 covers 14 residues. CDR1 and CDR2 (germline): LNHDA, SQIVND (reference sequence). Regarding the study as a whole: Validation in larger populations is needed because few patients were studied. Donor-specific Treg expansion exceeded global Treg expansion in tolerant patients, suggesting antigen drive. Expanding Tregs on activated donor B cells appeared to best identify donor-specific TCRbeta clones.

Comments on this clone: What it binds is not known.

The sample here was CD8+ T cells from blood (PBMCs), taken 12 months after the transplant. The TCR comes from a human patient who received a combined kidney and bone marrow transplant. The graft donor may have contributed some T cells. V and J are TRBV19 and TRBJ2-7; 10 bases match TRBD2. The DNA of the CDR3 is TGTGCCAGTACCTGGACTAGCGGTGCCTACGAGCAGTACTTC. Translation: CASTWTSGAYEQYF.